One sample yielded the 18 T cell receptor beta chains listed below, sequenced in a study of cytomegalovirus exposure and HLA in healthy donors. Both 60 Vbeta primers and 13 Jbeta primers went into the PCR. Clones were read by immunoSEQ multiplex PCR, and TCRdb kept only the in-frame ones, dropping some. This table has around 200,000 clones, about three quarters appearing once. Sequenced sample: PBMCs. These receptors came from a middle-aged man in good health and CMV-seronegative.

CDR3 bases: TGTGCCAGCAGTTCCGCCTTAACAGGGAACTATGGCTACACCTTC. Translated, it gives CASSSALTGNYGYTF. The V call is TRBV28, the J call TRBJ1-2; D possibly corresponds to TRBD1 (6 bases). The germline gives CDR1 MDHEN, CDR2 SYDVKM. V was cut by 4 bases and J by 2 bases, with 14 bases left in between. This CDR3 is 15 amino acids long.

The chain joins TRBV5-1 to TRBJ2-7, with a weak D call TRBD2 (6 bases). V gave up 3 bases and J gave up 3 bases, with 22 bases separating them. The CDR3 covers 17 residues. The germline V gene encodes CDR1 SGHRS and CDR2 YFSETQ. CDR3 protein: CASSWDWGTIKGYEQYF. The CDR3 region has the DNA TGCGCCAGCAGCTGGGACTGGGGAACAATTAAGGGCTACGAGCAGTACTTC.

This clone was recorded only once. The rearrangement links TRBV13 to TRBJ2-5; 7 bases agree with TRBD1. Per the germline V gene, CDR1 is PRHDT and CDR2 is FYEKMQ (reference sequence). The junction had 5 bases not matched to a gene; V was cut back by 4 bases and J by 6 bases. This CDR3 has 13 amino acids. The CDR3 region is CASSSRQGKTQYF. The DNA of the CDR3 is TGTGCCAGCAGCTCTAGACAGGGAAAGACCCAGTACTTC.

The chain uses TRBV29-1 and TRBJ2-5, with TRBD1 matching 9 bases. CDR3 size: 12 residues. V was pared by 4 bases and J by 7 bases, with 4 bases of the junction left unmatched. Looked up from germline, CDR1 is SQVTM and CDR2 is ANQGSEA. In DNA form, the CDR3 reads TGCAGCGTTGGGACAGGGGAAGGGACCCAGTACTTC. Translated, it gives CSVGTGEGTQYF.

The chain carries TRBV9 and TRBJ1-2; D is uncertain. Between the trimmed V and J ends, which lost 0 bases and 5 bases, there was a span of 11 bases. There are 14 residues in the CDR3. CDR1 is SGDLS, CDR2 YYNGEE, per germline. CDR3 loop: CASSVGLGEYGYTF. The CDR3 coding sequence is TGTGCCAGCAGCGTAGGTTTGGGCGAGTATGGCTACACCTTC. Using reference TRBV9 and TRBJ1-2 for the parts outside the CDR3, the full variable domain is DSGVTQTPKHLITATGQRVTLRCSPRSGDLSVYWYQQSLDQGLQFLIQYYNGEERAKGNILERFSAQQFPDLHSELNLSSLELGDSALYFCASSVGLGEYGYTFGSGTRLTVV.

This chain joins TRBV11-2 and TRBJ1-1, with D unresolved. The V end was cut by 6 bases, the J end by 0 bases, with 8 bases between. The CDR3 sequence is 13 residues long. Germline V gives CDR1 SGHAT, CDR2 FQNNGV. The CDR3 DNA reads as TGTGCCAGCAGACACCCGATGAACACTGAAGCTTTCTTT. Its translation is CASRHPMNTEAFF.

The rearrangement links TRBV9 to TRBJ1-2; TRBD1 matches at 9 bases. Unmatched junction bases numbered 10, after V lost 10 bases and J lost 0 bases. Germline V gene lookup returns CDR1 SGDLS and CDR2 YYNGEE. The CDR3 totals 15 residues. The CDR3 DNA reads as TGTGCCGTCAGGGACAGGGCGAAAACTAACTATGGCTACACCTTC. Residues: CAVRDRAKTNYGYTF. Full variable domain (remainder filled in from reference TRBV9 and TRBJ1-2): DSGVTQTPKHLITATGQRVTLRCSPRSGDLSVYWYQQSLDQGLQFLIQYYNGEERAKGNILERFSAQQFPDLHSELNLSSLELGDSALYFCAVRDRAKTNYGYTFGSGTRLTVV.

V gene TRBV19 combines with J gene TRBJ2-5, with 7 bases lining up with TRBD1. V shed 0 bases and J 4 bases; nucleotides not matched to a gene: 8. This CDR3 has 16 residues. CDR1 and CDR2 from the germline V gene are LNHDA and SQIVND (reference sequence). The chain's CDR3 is CASSIDHSQGVETQYF. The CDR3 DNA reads TGTGCCAGTAGTATAGATCACAGCCAGGGGGTAGAGACCCAGTACTTC. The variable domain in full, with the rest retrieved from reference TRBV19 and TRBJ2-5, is DGGITQSPKYLFRKEGQNVTLSCEQNLNHDAMYWYRQDPGQGLRLIYYSQIVNDFQKGDIAEGYSVSREKKESFPLTVTSAQKNPTAFYLCASSIDHSQGVETQYFGPGTRLLVL.

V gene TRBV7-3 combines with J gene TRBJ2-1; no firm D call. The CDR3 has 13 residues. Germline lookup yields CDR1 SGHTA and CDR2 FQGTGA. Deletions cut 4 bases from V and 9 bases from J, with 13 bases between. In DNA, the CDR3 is TGTGCCAGCAGCTCCGATCAAGGCGGTGAGCAGTTCTTC. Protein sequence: CASSSDQGGEQFF.

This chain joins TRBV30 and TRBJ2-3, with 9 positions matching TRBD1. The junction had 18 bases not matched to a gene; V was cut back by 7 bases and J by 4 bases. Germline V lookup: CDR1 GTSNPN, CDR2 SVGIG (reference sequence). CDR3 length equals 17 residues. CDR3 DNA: TGTGCCTTTGCCGGGACAGGGACGGGAGCGGGCGCAGATACGCAGTATTTT. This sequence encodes CAFAGTGTGAGADTQYF.

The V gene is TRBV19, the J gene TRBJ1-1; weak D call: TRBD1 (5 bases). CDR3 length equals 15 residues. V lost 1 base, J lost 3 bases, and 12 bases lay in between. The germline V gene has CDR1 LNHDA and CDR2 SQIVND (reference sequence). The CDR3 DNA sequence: TGTGCCAGTAGTATAGCGGGCAGGGCGGACACTGAAGCTTTCTTT. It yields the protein CASSIAGRADTEAFF.

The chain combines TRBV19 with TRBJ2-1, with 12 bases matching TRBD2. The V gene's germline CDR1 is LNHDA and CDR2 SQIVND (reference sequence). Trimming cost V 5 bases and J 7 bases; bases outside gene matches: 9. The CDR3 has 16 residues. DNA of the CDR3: TGTGCCAGTAGTTCCCCTAGCGGGGGGGCCAGGAATGAGCAGTTCTTC. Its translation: CASSSPSGGARNEQFF.

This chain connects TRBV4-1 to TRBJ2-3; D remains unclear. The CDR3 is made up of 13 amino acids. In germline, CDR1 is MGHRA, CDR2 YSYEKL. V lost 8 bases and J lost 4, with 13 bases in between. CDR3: CASGLSLADTQYF. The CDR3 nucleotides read TGCGCCAGCGGGCTCTCACTTGCAGATACGCAGTATTTT.

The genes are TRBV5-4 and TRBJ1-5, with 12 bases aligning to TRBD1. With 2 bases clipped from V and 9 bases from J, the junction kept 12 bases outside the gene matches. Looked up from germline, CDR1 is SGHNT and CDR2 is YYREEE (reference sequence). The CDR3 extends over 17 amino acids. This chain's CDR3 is CASSFSITGQGAGPQHF. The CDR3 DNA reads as TGTGCCAGCAGCTTCTCAATAACGGGACAGGGGGCCGGGCCCCAGCATTTT.

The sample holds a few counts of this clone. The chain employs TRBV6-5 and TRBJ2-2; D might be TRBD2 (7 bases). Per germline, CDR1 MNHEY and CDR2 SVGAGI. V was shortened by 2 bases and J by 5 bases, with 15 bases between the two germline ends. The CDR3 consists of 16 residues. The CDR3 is CASSYRGGGPTGELFF. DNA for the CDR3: TGTGCCAGCAGTTACAGGGGCGGGGGCCCAACCGGGGAGCTGTTTTTT.

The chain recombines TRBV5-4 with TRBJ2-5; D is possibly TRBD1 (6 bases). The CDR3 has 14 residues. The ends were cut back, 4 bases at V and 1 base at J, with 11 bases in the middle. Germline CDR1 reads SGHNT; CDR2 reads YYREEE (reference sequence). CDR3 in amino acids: CASSRRQAQETQYF. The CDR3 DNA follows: TGTGCCAGCAGCAGAAGACAGGCCCAAGAGACCCAGTACTTC. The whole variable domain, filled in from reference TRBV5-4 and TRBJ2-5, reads ETGVTQSPTHLIKTRGQQVTLRCSSQSGHNTVSWYQQALGQGPQFIFQYYREEENGRGNFPPRFSGLQFPNYSSELNVNALELDDSALYLCASSRRQAQETQYFGPGTRLLVL.

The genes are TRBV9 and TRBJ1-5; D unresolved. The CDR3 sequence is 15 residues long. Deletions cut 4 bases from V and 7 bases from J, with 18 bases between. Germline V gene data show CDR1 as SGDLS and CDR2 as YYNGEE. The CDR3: CASSPWEGVGQPQHF. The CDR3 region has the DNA TGTGCCAGCAGCCCCTGGGAGGGCGTAGGGCAGCCCCAGCATTTT.

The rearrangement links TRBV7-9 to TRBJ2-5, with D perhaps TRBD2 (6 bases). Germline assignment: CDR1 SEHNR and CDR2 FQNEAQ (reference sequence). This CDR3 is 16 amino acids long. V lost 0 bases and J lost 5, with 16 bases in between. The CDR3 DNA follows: TGTGCCAGCAGCTTAGCGATATCCGGGGGTTGGGAGACCCAGTACTTC. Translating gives CASSLAISGGWETQYF.